Below are 9 T cell receptor beta chains sequenced from a single sample in a study of T cell changes during pregnancy in multiple sclerosis (dated by TCRdb to the late 2010s). Receptor libraries were prepared by the immunoSEQ multiplex PCR assay. The clones in this table, taken by TCRdb from immuneACCESS, are in-frame only. Not every clone is retained; where verified, under half of the shortfall comes from an unresolved V gene, and the cause of the rest is unknown. Present in this sample are about 68,000 clones, around 90% of which were seen just once. Around 1.3% of the sample is held by the ten biggest clonotypes. Specimen: peripheral blood, collected in the second trimester of pregnancy. These receptors originate from a female donor in good health, enrolled as a control in a pregnancy study.

CDR3 region: CASSLSGGNGKQYF. CDR3 DNA sequence: TGTGCCAGCAGCTTGTCCGGAGGGAACGGAAAGCAGTACTTC. This chain links TRBV5-6 with TRBJ2-7; perhaps TRBD2 as D (6 bases). Germline V gene sequence: CDR1 SGHDT, CDR2 YYEEEE. V dropped 1 base and J dropped 8 bases, with 16 bases sitting between them. The CDR3 loop spans 14 amino acids.

This chain connects TRBV19 to TRBJ1-1; the D gene is possibly TRBD1 (6 bases). V was shortened by 5 bases and J by 0 bases, with 10 bases between the two germline ends. Germline values: CDR1 LNHDA, CDR2 SQIVND (reference sequence). The CDR3 runs to 14 residues. CDR3 protein: CASSQDRMNTEAFF. CDR3 DNA sequence: TGTGCCAGTAGTCAGGACAGAATGAACACTGAAGCTTTCTTT.

V usage is TRBV15 and J usage is TRBJ1-2; 7 nucleotides match TRBD1. Germline loops: CDR1 LNHNV, CDR2 YYDKDF (reference sequence). There are 13 residues in the CDR3. The V gene end was trimmed by 5 bases and the J gene end by 2 bases; junction bases not matched to a gene: 2. The CDR3 region is CATSPDRNYGYTF. The CDR3 bases are TGTGCCACCAGCCCGGACAGGAACTATGGCTACACCTTC.

This chain connects TRBV7-9 to TRBJ2-1; weak D call: TRBD2 (6 bases). The CDR3 is 15 amino acids. In germline, CDR1 is SEHNR, CDR2 FQNEAQ (reference sequence). Trimming removed 4 bases at V and 15 bases at J, with 25 bases between. This chain's CDR3 is CASSSTNQGGRQGFF. CDR3 coding DNA: TGTGCCAGCAGCTCCACCAATCAAGGAGGGCGCCAGGGGTTCTTC.

This clone has only one observation. V and J are TRBV28 and TRBJ2-3, with D hard to call. The CDR3 is made up of 16 amino acids. Per the germline V gene, CDR1 is MDHEN and CDR2 is SYDVKM. V lost 8 bases to trimming and J lost 0 bases, with 18 bases between them. This CDR3 is CASPEKLPKSTDTQYF. CDR3 nucleotides: TGTGCCAGCCCTGAAAAGCTTCCTAAGAGCACAGATACGCAGTATTTT.

The chain has TRBV11-3 and TRBJ2-5; a weak D match, TRBD1 (6 bases). Trimming pared 5 bases from V and 2 bases from J, leaving 9 bases between. The germline CDR1 and CDR2 sequences are SGHNT and YENEEA. The CDR3 contains 13 residues. CDR3: CASSHRDQETQYF. CDR3 in DNA: TGTGCCAGCAGCCACAGGGATCAAGAGACCCAGTACTTC.

The chain employs TRBV28 and TRBJ1-2; TRBD1 might be the D (6 bases). The CDR3 has 14 amino acids. The germline V and J ends were trimmed by 6 bases and 7 bases, with 18 bases remaining between them. Germline V CDR1 and CDR2: MDHEN, SYDVKM. CDR3 loop: CASRNPRGGGGYTF. CDR3 nucleotides: TGTGCCAGCAGGAATCCCAGAGGGGGGGGTGGCTACACCTTC.

The rearrangement joins TRBV5-4 to TRBJ2-2; no clear D. The CDR3 covers 15 residues. V gave up 1 base and J gave up 1 base, with 8 bases separating them. Germline V gene data show CDR1 as SGHNT and CDR2 as YYREEE (reference sequence). In DNA form, the CDR3 reads TGTGCCAGCAGCTTGTTAGCTGTGAACACCGGGGAGCTGTTTTTT. Amino acids: CASSLLAVNTGELFF.

This CDR3 is CASSPGQGAAYEQYF. Written as DNA, the CDR3 is TGTGCCAGCTCCCCGGGACAGGGGGCGGCCTACGAGCAGTACTTC. The V gene is TRBV11-2, the J gene TRBJ2-7, with 12 bases fitting TRBD1. J gave up 2 bases and V 8 bases, and 7 bases lay outside the gene matches. The CDR3 runs to 15 residues. Germline values: CDR1 SGHAT, CDR2 FQNNGV. The full variable domain, in which reference TRBV11-2 and TRBJ2-7 provide the parts outside the CDR3, is EAGVAQSPRYKIIEKRQSVAFWCNPISGHATLYWYQQILGQGPKLLIQFQNNGVVDDSQLPKDRFSAERLKGVDSTLKIQPAKLEDSAVYLCASSPGQGAAYEQYFGPGTRLTVT.